These T cell receptor beta chains were read from a single sample in a study of blood T cell repertoires in COVID-19. Only in-frame clones appear in the TCRdb table, and some are missing; sequencing was by immunoSEQ multiplex PCR. The sample contains around 190,000 clones, over 75% of which appear only once. Sequencing used PBMCs or T cells enriched from blood (not recorded which). These TCRs come from a woman aged 18-29 years who had recovered from COVID-19. Each CDR3 is given with its conserved first and last residue. A D gene is named only where the DNA matches it firmly. The size of a clone is reported for some rows only, either as once, few or many, or as a class for expanded clones.

D	J	V	size	DNA	CDR3
.	TRBJ1-1	TRBV7-3	.	TGTGCCAGCAGCTTAAATATGCGTCGGGAAGCTTTCTTT	CASSLNMRREAFF
TRBD2	TRBJ2-3	TRBV7-8	.	TGTGCCAGCAGCTTGTTGCGGGGGGGCACAGATACGCAGTATTTT	CASSLLRGGTDTQYF
.	TRBJ1-3	TRBV4-3	.	TGCGCCAGCAGCCAGGACCTACAGGGCGCCAGCTCTGGAAACACCATATATTTT	CASSQDLQGASSGNTIYF
.	TRBJ1-2	TRBV27	.	TGTGCCAGCAGTCCCACCGGGGGGGTTGGCTACACCTTC	CASSPTGGVGYTF
TRBD1	TRBJ1-1	TRBV28	.	TGTGCCAGCAGTCTCCCGAGGGGGCTGAAGGAAACTGAAGCTTTCTTT	CASSLPRGLKETEAFF
TRBD1	TRBJ1-4	TRBV9	.	TGTGCCAGCAGCCAAAAGGAAGGGACAGCAGAAAAACTGTTTTTT	CASSQKEGTAEKLFF
TRBD1	TRBJ1-5	TRBV5-6	.	TGTGCCAGCAGCCGAGGGACAGGGGAAAATCAGCCCCAGCATTTT	CASSRGTGENQPQHF
.	TRBJ1-1	TRBV19	once	TGTGCCAGTAGTATTTTGGAGGGTTTTGAAGCTTTCTTT	CASSILEGFEAFF
.	TRBJ1-1	TRBV9	.	TGTGCCAGCAGCGTAGAGGCAGGGTCGACTGAAGCTTTCTTT	CASSVEAGSTEAFF
TRBD2	TRBJ2-5	TRBV7-3	.	TGTGCCAGCAGCCAAACGGCTAGCGGGGCGAGCACCCAGTACTTC	CASSQTASGASTQYF
.	TRBJ2-6	TRBV6-2/TRBV6-3	.	TGTGCCAGCAGTTTGGACAGATCCCCGTTGATTGCCCTGACTTTC	CASSLDRSPLIALTF
.	TRBJ1-2	TRBV19	few	TGTGCCAGCCAACCCGGGGAGAACACCTTCAACTATGGCTACACCTTC	CASQPGENTFNYGYTF
TRBD1	TRBJ2-2	TRBV19	.	TGTGCCAGTAAGACAGGGGTTGGGGACACCGGGGAGCTGTTTTTT	CASKTGVGDTGELFF
.	TRBJ2-5	TRBV7-6	.	TGTGCCAGCAGCCGGTACCAAGAGACCCAGTACTTC	CASSRYQETQYF
.	TRBJ1-3	TRBV28	.	TGTGCCACCACGGGGGTACCTGGAAACACCATATATTTT	CATTGVPGNTIYF
.	TRBJ2-2	TRBV29-1	.	TGCAGCGTTGAAAGGACTCAATCTGGGGAGCTGTTTTTT	CSVERTQSGELFF
.	TRBJ1-1	TRBV5-6	.	TGTGCCAGCAGCTTGCCCTTACAGGGCTTCATGAACACTGAAGCTTTCTTT	CASSLPLQGFMNTEAFF
.	TRBJ1-5	TRBV10-3	.	TGTGCCATCAGTTCCCGGGACACCAATCAGCCCCAGCATTTT	CAISSRDTNQPQHF
.	TRBJ1-2	TRBV7-6	.	TGTGCCAGCAGCGAGGGACACCTCGGGGGCTACACCTTC	CASSEGHLGGYTF
.	TRBJ2-1	TRBV27	.	TGTGCCAGCAGTTTACCGAGCTCCTACAATGAGCAGTTCTTC	CASSLPSSYNEQFF
TRBD2	TRBJ2-7	TRBV6-5	.	TGTGCCAGCAGGACTAGCGGGAGCTGGGTCCTGTACTTC	CASRTSGSWVLYF
.	TRBJ1-5	TRBV27	.	TGTGCCAGCAGTTTAGCCAGGGATAGGCAGCCCCAGCATTTT	CASSLARDRQPQHF
TRBD2	TRBJ2-3	TRBV5-1	.	TGCGCCAGTCATAGCGGGGGGGCCGTTGATACGCAGTATTTT	CASHSGGAVDTQYF
.	TRBJ2-7	TRBV12-3/TRBV12-4	.	TGTGCCAGCCGTCGCTCCTCCGGGGGCGAGCAGTACTTC	CASRRSSGGEQYF
TRBD1	TRBJ1-5	TRBV28	few	TGTGCCAGCAGTTTTTACCGACAGGGGTCGAATCAGCCCCAGCATTTT	CASSFYRQGSNQPQHF
TRBD1	TRBJ1-4	TRBV5-5	.	TGTGCCAGCAGCTTGGTGGCAGGGGGCGATGAAAAACTGTTTTTT	CASSLVAGGDEKLFF
.	TRBJ1-4	TRBV19	.	TGTGCCAGTAGTACCCCAAGACTACCCTTTAATGAAAAACTGTTTTTT	CASSTPRLPFNEKLFF
TRBD1	TRBJ2-7	TRBV6-5	.	TGTGCCAGCAGGGGACAGACCTACGAGCAGTACTTC	CASRGQTYEQYF
.	TRBJ2-2	TRBV3-1/TRBV3-2	.	TGTGCCAGCAGCCAAGCAGGGCGCGCCGGGGAGCTGTTTTTT	CASSQAGRAGELFF
TRBD2	TRBJ2-1	TRBV9	.	TGTGCCAGCAGCATATGGGACTATTGGAAAGGGGATGAGCAGTTCTTC	CASSIWDYWKGDEQFF
TRBD1	TRBJ2-2	TRBV10-3	.	TGTGCCATCAGTGGGACAGGGGGGATCTTCACCGGGGAGCTGTTTTTT	CAISGTGGIFTGELFF
.	TRBJ2-1	TRBV28	.	TGTGCCAGCTCCCCGAGGGTCTCCTACAATGAGCAGTTCTTC	CASSPRVSYNEQFF
.	TRBJ2-7	TRBV9	.	TGTGCCAGCAGCGGGACTCCGGGAACATCCTACGAGCAGTACTTC	CASSGTPGTSYEQYF
.	TRBJ2-7	TRBV5-5	.	TGTGCCAGCAGCTTATGGACAGACTCCTACGAGCAGTACTTC	CASSLWTDSYEQYF
.	TRBJ2-2	TRBV5-1	.	TGCGCCAGCAGCAGGGGGGGCACCGGGGAGCTGTTTTTT	CASSRGGTGELFF